This record covers a single TCR beta chain. The antigen it recognizes is unknown. No much larger clone is present one base from it, and per-base qualities are unavailable. Using the deep immunoSEQ assay, multiplex PCR amplified TCR CDR3 regions from genomic DNA. Extracted genomic DNA from each cell subset was spread evenly across all wells of several immunoSEQ 96-well plates, with each plate serving as a replicate. Each replicate PCR for sorted subsets received about 200 ng genomic DNA, equal to some 32,000 T cell genomes. Purified libraries were measured with a Qubit 3.0 fluorometer, size-checked on a Bioanalyzer 2100, and measured again with the KAPA Library Quantification kit. A separate single-read 150-cycle Illumina NextSeq 550 flow cell was used to sequence each immunoSEQ 96-well plate. Concerning the study's data processing: Because only junctional sequences without quality scores were contained in the immunoSEQ output, filtering matching that applied to full-length reads could not be performed. Sequences were annotated with PyIR, a Python wrapper for IgBLAST v1.9, using IMGT germline references to assign V/J genes and CDR3. Any read was removed if the V/J assignment was weak (E-value above 1e-6), the CDR3 was missing, or the read contained stop codons, out-of-frame junctions, or ambiguous translated residues. A V3J clonotype was defined by an identical inferred V gene, J gene, and CDR3 amino acid sequence. Percentage overlap between repertoires was computed as shared unique clonotypes divided by the size of the smaller repertoire. Three approaches were used to assess repertoire richness: RTK rarefaction, the Chao1 estimator, and Recon v2.1 estimates of unobserved clonotypes. Generation probabilities for all TCRbeta clonotypes obtained by the gDNA method from several donors were computed using OLGA. Held by TCRdb, this immuneACCESS table contains in-frame sequences only and omits some clones. Under half of the omission traces to an unresolved V gene where checked; the cause of the rest is unknown. V and J calls and clone size are given by that table; D and trimming were obtained from the DNA. Present in this sample are 2,500,000 or so clones, 93% of which were seen just once. The leading ten clones occupy about 0.39% of the sample.

Healthy HIV-negative adults with no recently reported acute infections or vaccinations were included as donors. Every donor was a Caucasian adult living in Nashville, Tennessee, USA. CD4+ T cells were enriched through magnetic negative selection, after which naive cells were positively selected on CD45RA and the remaining negative fraction served as the memory subset. Blood was obtained by leukapheresis, after which PBMCs were separated by Ficoll-Histopaque density gradient centrifugation and cryopreserved in liquid nitrogen vapor phase. Purity and quantity of every magnetically sorted T cell population were checked by analytical flow cytometry. From each sorted fraction, genomic DNA was isolated and quantified by UV absorbance on a Nanodrop 2000c. These data come from a study of shared clonotypes between healthy human individuals (dated by TCRdb to 2020 to 2022). About the investigation overall: Three men and two women, aged 18 to 49 years, made up the cohort. Per donor, three plates each were used for CD4 naive and CD4 memory, two for CD8 naive, and one for CD8 memory. To estimate repertoire size and how much clonotype sharing occurs between individuals, the study deeply sequenced the blood TCR repertoires of five healthy adults. To increase sequencing depth and limit assay-specific biases, TCR repertoire library preparation and sequencing were carried out by different laboratories using diverse techniques. Leukapheresis yielded between about 0.85 and 10 billion PBMCs per donor. Paper-wide results and their limitations: Naive subsets generally had larger estimated clonotype richness than memory subsets. About 5% of naive CD4, 3.5% of naive CD8, approximately 2% of memory CD4, and around 0.42% of memory CD8 clonotypes were shared across a few donors. Higher generation probabilities were observed for clonotypes shared by all four sorted-subset donors than for non-shared clonotypes. Incomplete sequencing was indicated by rarefaction of sorted-subset datasets, despite the large sequencing depth. The genetic and exposure-history diversity represented was limited by the small number of donors. Sampling was limited to blood, and TCR repertoires in tissue likely differ from TCR repertoires in blood. Pairwise subsampling led to the expectation that sequencing depth would affect the degree of clonotype sharing among donors.

The CDR3 goes from the cysteine to the phenylalanine over 19 residues. The retained sequence is limited to the CDR3, 57 bases, with the frame set at the first base. The trim is 0 bases for V and 1 base for J, with a gap of 20 bases between the germline ends. CDR1 and CDR2, looked up from the germline V gene (reference sequence), are LNHNV and YYDKDF. The sequence was obtained from a man aged 18 to 35 in good health. Some clones in this sample may be carry-over from other donors' samples. Recombination joined TRBV15 with TRBJ2-3; a tentative D call is TRBD1 (5 bases match). Sequenced: naive CD4+ T cells from PBMCs. This sample's cell subset or site label indicates: CD45RA+ positively selected. The nucleotide sequence is TGTGCCACCAGCAGAGATCGAACCCAGGGCGGTGTTGGCACAGATACGCAGTATTTT. This translates into CATSRDRTQGGVGTDTQYF.